This T cell receptor (beta chain) was profiled in a study of T cell responses to AZD1222 COVID-19 vaccine. With regard to this clone: No antigen is known for it.

Study outcomes and limitations: Of spike-specific TCRs, nearly half reportedly target regions left unmutated in variants. Spike-specific TCR breadth and depth were elevated following two AZD1222 doses. Clonal diversity was possibly underestimated; the donors were predominantly white British and more often female. Only six people who got AZD1222 tested seropositive at baseline.

Generated by immunoSEQ multiplex PCR, the TCRdb table keeps only in-frame clones and is missing some. The table includes about 130,000 clones, roughly nine tenths detected once. This sample comprised peripheral blood, obtained on day 0 of AZD1222 vaccination. This sequence was found in an adult in good health.

As DNA, the CDR3 is TGTGCCAGCAGCTTGCAGGGACAGACCTATCAGCCCCAGCATTTT. Protein: CASSLQGQTYQPQHF. J is TRBJ1-5 and V is TRBV7-8, with 7 positions matching TRBD1. V was pared by 3 bases and J by 5 bases, with 7 bases of the junction left unmatched. Germline V gene lookup returns CDR1 SGHVS and CDR2 FQNEAQ. The CDR3 consists of 15 residues.